These T cell receptor beta chains were read from a single sample in a study of blood T cell repertoires in COVID-19. The repertoire was sequenced with immunoSEQ multiplex PCR; TCRdb's copy has only in-frame clones and lacks some. Found here are 50,000 to 70,000 clones, more than 85% of them singletons; the top ten hold about 7.4%. Sequenced material: peripheral blood. The receptors come from a human donor with active COVID-19. The donor label of this sample is uncertain. Each CDR3 is given with its conserved first and last residue. Each record gives: V gene, J gene, clone size, D gene, CDR3 protein, CDR3 DNA. The D gene is left open where the match is weak. Expanded clones get a size class; other rows say once, few or many, or leave the size out.

TRBV5-1	TRBJ2-1	-	-	CASSLGTGIHNEQFF	TGCGCCAGCAGCTTGGGTACAGGGATCCACAATGAGCAGTTCTTC
TRBV13	TRBJ2-1	-	TRBD2	CASSLEAGGTYNEQFF	TGTGCCAGCAGCTTAGAGGCGGGGGGGACCTACAATGAGCAGTTCTTC
TRBV2	TRBJ2-5	-	TRBD2	CASSEYRGRTLVKTQYF	TGTGCCAGCAGTGAGTACCGCGGGAGGACCCTAGTTAAGACCCAGTACTTC
TRBV6-5	TRBJ2-7	-	TRBD2	CASSYPAGGRREQYF	TGTGCCAGCAGTTACCCCGCGGGAGGCCGCAGGGAGCAGTACTTC
TRBV28	TRBJ1-2	-	-	CASSFPPGADHNYGYTF	TGTGCCAGCAGTTTTCCGCCAGGCGCCGACCACAACTATGGCTACACCTTC
TRBV6-5	TRBJ1-5	-	-	CASRGEAQNNQPQHF	TGTGCCAGCAGGGGGGAGGCACAGAACAATCAGCCCCAGCATTTT
TRBV29-1	TRBJ2-3	-	TRBD1	CSVGQGKEQYF	TGCAGCGTGGGACAGGGAAAAGAGCAGTATTTT
TRBV19	TRBJ1-5	few	-	CASSRGQMGNQPQHF	TGTGCCAGTAGTAGGGGGCAGATGGGCAATCAGCCCCAGCATTTT
TRBV2	TRBJ1-5	-	-	CASTGQQYQPQHF	TGTGCCAGCACTGGACAGCAATATCAGCCCCAGCATTTT
TRBV15	TRBJ2-3	-	TRBD2	CATSRDRTSGSETQYF	TGTGCCACCAGCAGAGATCGGACTAGCGGGAGTGAGACGCAGTATTTT
TRBV7-9	TRBJ2-7	-	TRBD1	CASSPGGNYEQYF	TGTGCCAGCAGCCCAGGGGGCAACTACGAGCAGTACTTC
TRBV5-1	TRBJ2-7	-	-	CASSPGGTIYEQYF	TGCGCCAGCAGCCCCGGGGGGACAATCTACGAGCAGTACTTC
TRBV7-9	TRBJ2-6	-	-	CASSLESGTGANVLTF	TGTGCCAGCAGCTTAGAGTCAGGGACTGGGGCCAACGTCCTGACTTTC
TRBV25-1	TRBJ2-5	few	-	CASSLWRDRGETQYF	TGTGCCAGCAGCCTGTGGCGGGACAGAGGGGAGACCCAGTACTTC
TRBV29-1	TRBJ1-2	-	-	CSVGQEEGYTF	TGCAGCGTTGGACAGGAGGAGGGCTACACCTTC
TRBV2	TRBJ2-5	-	TRBD2	CASGTNYQETQYF	TGTGCCAGCGGGACTAACTACCAAGAGACCCAGTACTTC
TRBV5-5	TRBJ2-7	-	TRBD1	CASSSGTVILYEQYF	TGTGCCAGCAGCTCCGGGACAGTCATTCTTTACGAGCAGTACTTC
TRBV7-9	TRBJ2-2	-	-	CASSFPRKSANTGELFF	TGTGCCAGCAGCTTTCCTCGCAAGAGCGCGAACACCGGGGAGCTGTTTTTT
TRBV2	TRBJ2-5	once	TRBD2	CASRLAVQETQYF	TGTGCCAGTAGACTAGCGGTCCAAGAGACCCAGTACTTC
TRBV19	TRBJ1-5	-	-	CASNKDGRKANQPQHF	TGTGCCAGTAACAAAGACGGGAGAAAGGCAAATCAGCCCCAGCATTTT
TRBV2	TRBJ1-2	-	-	CARNRDGYGYTF	TGTGCCAGAAACAGGGACGGCTATGGCTACACCTTC
TRBV28	TRBJ1-1	-	-	CASWRGSNTEAFF	TGTGCCAGCTGGCGGGGGTCGAACACTGAAGCTTTCTTT
TRBV5-1	TRBJ2-7	-	-	CASSFTGYGYEQYF	TGCGCCAGCAGCTTTACAGGGTATGGGTACGAGCAGTACTTC